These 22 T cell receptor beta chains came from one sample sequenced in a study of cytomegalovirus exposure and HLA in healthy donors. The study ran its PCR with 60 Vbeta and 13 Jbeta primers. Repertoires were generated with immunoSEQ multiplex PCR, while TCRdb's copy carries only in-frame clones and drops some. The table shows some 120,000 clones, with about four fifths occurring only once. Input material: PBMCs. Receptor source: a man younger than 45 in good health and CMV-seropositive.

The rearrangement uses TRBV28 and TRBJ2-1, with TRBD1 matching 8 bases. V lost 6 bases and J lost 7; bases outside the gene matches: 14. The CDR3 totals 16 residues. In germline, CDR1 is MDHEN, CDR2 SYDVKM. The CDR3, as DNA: TGTGCCAGCAGCCTATCCCCGGACAGGGTGGGGAATGAGCAGTTCTTC. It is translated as CASSLSPDRVGNEQFF.

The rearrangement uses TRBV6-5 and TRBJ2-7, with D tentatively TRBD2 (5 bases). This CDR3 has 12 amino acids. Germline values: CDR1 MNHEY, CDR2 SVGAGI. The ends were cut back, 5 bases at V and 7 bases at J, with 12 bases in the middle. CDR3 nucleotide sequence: TGTGCCAGCAGTCGTCTCCCGGGAGAGCAGTACTTC. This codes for CASSRLPGEQYF.

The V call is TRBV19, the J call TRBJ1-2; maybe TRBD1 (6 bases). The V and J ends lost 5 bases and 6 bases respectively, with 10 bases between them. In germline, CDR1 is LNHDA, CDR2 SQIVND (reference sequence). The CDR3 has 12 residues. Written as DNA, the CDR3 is TGTGCCAGTAGTTTGGGGGCCCATGGCTACACCTTC. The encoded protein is CASSLGAHGYTF.

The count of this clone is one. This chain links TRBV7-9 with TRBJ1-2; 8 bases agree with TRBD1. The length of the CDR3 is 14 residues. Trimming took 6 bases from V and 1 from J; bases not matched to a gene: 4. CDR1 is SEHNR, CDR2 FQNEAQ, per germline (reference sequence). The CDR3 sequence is CASSPTGGNYGYTF. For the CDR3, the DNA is TGTGCCAGCAGTCCCACAGGGGGTAACTATGGCTACACCTTC.

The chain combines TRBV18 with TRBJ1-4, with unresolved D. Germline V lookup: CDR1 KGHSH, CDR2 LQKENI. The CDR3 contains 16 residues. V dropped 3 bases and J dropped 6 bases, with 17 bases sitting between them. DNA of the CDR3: TGTGCCAGCTCACCTTTCGGGAGTCTAGTTTATGAAAAACTGTTTTTT. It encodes CASSPFGSLVYEKLFF.

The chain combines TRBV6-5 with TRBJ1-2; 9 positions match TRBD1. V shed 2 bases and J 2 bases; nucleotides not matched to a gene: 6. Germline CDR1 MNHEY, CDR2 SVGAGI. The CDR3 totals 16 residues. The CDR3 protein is CASSYKGQGGNYGYTF. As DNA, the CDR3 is TGTGCCAGCAGTTACAAGGGACAGGGCGGCAACTATGGCTACACCTTC.

CDR3 nucleotide sequence: TGTGCCAGTAGTATGGGACTAGCGGGCAATGAGCAGTTCTTC. This encodes CASSMGLAGNEQFF. The chain is built from TRBV19 and TRBJ2-1; 12 positions match TRBD2. Germline CDR1 reads LNHDA; CDR2 reads SQIVND (reference sequence). The length of the CDR3 is 14 residues. Losses at the gene ends were 3 bases for V and 6 bases for J; bases not matched to a gene: 0.

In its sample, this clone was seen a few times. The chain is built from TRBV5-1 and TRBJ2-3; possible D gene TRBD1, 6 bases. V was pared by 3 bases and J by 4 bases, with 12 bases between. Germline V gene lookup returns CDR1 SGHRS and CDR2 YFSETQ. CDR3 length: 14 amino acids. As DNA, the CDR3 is TGCGCCAGCAGCTCCAGGGGTAGGTCAGATACGCAGTATTTT. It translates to CASSSRGRSDTQYF.

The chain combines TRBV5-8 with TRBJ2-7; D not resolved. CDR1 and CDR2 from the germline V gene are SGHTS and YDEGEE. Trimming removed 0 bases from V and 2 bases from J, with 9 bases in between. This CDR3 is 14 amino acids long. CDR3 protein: CASSLVASAYEQYV. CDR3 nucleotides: TGTGCCAGCAGCTTGGTCGCCAGCGCCTACGAGCAGTACGTC.

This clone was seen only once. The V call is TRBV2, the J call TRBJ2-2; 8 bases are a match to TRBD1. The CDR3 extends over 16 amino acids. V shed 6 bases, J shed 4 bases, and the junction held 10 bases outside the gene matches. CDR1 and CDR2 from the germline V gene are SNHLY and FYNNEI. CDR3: CASRTLDRGGTGELFF. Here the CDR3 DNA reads TGTGCCAGCAGGACATTAGACAGGGGAGGCACCGGGGAGCTGTTTTTT.

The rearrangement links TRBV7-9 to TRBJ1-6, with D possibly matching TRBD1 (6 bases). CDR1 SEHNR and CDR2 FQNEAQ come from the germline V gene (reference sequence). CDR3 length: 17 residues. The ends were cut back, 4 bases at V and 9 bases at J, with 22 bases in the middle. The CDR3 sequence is CASSYFGTHAGGSPLHF. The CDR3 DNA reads TGTGCCAGCAGCTACTTTGGGACACATGCTGGAGGTTCACCCCTCCACTTT.

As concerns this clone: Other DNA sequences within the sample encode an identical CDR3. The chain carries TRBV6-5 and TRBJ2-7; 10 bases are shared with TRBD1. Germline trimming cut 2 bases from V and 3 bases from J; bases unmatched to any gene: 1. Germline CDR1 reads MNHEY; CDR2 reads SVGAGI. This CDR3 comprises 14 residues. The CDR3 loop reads CASSYRDRGYEQYF. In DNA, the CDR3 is TGTGCCAGCAGTTACCGGGACAGGGGCTACGAGCAGTACTTC.

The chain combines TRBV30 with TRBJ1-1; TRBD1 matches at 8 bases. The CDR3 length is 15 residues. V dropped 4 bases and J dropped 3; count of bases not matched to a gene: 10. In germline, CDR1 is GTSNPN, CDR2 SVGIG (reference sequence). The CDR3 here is CAWIPTTGEHTEAFF. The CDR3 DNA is TGTGCCTGGATTCCTACGACAGGGGAGCACACTGAAGCTTTCTTT.

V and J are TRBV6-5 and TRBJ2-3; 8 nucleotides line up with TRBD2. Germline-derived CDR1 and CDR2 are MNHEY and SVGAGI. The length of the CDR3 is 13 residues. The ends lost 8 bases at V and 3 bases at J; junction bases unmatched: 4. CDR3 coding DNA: TGTGCCAGCCGGGAGGGGGGAACAGATACGCAGTATTTT. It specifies CASREGGTDTQYF.

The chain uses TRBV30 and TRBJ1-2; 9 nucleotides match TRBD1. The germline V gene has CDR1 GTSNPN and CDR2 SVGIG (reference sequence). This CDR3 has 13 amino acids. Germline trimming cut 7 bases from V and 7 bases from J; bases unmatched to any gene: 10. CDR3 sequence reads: CASFTGGRLGYTF. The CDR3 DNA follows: TGTGCCTCGTTTACAGGGGGCAGGCTTGGCTACACCTTC.

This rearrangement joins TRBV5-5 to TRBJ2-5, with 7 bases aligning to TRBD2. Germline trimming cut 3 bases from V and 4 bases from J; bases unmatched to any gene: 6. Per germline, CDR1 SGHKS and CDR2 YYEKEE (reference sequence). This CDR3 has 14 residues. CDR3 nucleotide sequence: TGTGCCAGCAGCTCACTAGCGAACCCAGAGACCCAGTACTTC. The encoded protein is CASSSLANPETQYF.

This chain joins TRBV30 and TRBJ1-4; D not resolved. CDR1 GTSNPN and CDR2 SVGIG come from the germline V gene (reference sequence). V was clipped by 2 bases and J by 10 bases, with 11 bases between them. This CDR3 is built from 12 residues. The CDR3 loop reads CAWSRGLGKLFF. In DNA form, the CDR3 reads TGTGCCTGGAGTCGGGGTCTCGGAAAACTGTTTTTT. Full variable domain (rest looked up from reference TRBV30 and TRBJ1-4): SQTIHQWPATLVQPVGSPLSLECTVEGTSNPNLYWYRQAAGRGLQLLFYSVGIGQISSEVPQNLSASRPQDRQFILSSKKLLLSDSGFYLCAWSRGLGKLFFGSGTQLSVL.

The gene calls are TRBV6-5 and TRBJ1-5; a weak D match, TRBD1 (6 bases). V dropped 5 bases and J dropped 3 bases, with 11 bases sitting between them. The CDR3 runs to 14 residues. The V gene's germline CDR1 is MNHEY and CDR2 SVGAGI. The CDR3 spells CASSGQGNNQPQHF. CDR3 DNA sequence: TGTGCCAGCAGTGGCCAGGGGAACAATCAGCCCCAGCATTTT.

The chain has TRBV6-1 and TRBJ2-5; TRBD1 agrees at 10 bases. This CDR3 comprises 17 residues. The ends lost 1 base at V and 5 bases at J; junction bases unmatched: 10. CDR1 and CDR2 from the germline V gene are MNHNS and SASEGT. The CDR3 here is CASSEGGPGTGEETQYF. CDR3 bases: TGTGCCAGCAGTGAAGGAGGCCCGGGGACAGGGGAGGAGACCCAGTACTTC.

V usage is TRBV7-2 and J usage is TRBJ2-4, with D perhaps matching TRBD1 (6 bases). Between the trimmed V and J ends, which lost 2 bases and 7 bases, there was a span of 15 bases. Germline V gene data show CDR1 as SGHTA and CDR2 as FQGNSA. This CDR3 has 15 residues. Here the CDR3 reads CASSLKTGNRNIQYF. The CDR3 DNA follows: TGTGCCAGCAGCTTAAAAACAGGGAATCGGAACATTCAGTACTTC.

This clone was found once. The CDR3 sequence: CASSLSSGRGDIQYF. The CDR3 DNA is TGTGCCAGCAGCCTTTCTAGCGGGAGAGGGGACATTCAGTACTTC. The chain combines TRBV13 with TRBJ2-4; 10 bases align to TRBD2. The junction had 9 bases not matched to a gene; V was cut back by 5 bases and J by 8 bases. Germline loops: CDR1 PRHDT, CDR2 FYEKMQ (reference sequence). The CDR3 is 15 residues long.

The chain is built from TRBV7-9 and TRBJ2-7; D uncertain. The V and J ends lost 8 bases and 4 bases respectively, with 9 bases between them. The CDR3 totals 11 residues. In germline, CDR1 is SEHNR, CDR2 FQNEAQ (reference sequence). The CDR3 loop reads CASAQAYEQYF. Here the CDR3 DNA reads TGTGCCAGCGCGCAGGCTTACGAGCAGTACTTC.